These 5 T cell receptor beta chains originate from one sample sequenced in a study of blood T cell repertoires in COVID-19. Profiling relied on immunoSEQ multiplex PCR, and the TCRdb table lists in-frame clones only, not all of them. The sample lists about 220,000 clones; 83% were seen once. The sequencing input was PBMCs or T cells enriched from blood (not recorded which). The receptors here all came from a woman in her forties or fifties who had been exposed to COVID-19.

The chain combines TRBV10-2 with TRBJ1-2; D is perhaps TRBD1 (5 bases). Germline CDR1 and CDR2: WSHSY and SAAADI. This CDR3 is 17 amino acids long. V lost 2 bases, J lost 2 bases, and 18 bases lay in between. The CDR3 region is CASSEPGGARQNYGYTF. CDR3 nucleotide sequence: TGCGCCAGCAGTGAGCCTGGAGGGGCCCGGCAGAACTATGGCTACACCTTC.

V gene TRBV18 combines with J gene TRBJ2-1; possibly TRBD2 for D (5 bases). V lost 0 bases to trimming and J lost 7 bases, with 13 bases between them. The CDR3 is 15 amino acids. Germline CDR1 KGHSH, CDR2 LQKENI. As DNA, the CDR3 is TGTGCCAGCTCACCACCGGCCGGGGTAGGGAATGAGCAGTTCTTC. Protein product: CASSPPAGVGNEQFF.

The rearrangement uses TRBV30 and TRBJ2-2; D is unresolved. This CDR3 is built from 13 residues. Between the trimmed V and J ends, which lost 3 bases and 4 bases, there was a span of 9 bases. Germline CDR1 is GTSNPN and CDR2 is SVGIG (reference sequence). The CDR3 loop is CAWRRSVTGELFF. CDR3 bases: TGTGCCTGGAGACGGTCTGTCACCGGGGAGCTGTTTTTT.

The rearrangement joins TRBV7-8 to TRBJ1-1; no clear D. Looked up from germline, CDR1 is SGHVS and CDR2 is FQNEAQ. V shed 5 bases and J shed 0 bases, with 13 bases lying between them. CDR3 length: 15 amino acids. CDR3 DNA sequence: TGTGCCAGCAGCCCTCAACAGTATCTGAACACTGAAGCTTTCTTT. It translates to CASSPQQYLNTEAFF.

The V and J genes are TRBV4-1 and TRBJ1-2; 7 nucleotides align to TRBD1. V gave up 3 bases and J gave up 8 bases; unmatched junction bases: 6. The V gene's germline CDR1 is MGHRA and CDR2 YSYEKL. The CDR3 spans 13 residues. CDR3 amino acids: CASSQPDREGYTF. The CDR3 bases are TGCGCCAGCAGCCAGCCTGACAGGGAAGGCTACACCTTC.